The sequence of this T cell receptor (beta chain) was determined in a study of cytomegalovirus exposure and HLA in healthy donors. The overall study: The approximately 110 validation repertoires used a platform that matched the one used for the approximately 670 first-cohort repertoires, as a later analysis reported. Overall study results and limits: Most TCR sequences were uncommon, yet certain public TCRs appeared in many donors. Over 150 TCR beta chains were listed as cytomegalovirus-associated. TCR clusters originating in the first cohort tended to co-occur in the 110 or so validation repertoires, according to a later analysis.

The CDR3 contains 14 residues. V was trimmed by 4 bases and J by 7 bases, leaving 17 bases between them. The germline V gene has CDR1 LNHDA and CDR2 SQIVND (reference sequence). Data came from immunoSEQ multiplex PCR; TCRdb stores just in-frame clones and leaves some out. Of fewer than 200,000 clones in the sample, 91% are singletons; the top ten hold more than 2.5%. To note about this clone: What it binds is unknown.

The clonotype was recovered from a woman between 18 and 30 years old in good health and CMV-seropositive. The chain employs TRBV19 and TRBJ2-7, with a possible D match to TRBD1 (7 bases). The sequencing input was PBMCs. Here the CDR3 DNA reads TGTGCCAGTAGTAATGGGACAGCCCGGGAGGAGCAGTACTTC. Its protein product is CASSNGTAREEQYF. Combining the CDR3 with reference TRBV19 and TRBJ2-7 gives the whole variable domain DGGITQSPKYLFRKEGQNVTLSCEQNLNHDAMYWYRQDPGQGLRLIYYSQIVNDFQKGDIAEGYSVSREKKESFPLTVTSAQKNPTAFYLCASSNGTAREEQYFGPGTRLTVT.